This record looks at one TCR beta chain sequence and its context. What antigen it recognizes has not been identified. No clone much larger than this one lies a single base away; base qualities are absent. The data are from a study of T cell responses to AZD1222 COVID-19 vaccine (dated by TCRdb to 2020 to 2023). At the level of the whole study: A total of under 250 trial participants underwent TCR sequencing, of whom about 200 had received two doses of AZD1222 and roughly 26 had received two doses of the MenACWY control vaccine. Trial participants were enrolled by age into subgroups of 18-55, 56-69 and 70-plus years, and 148, 28 and 57 TCR-sequenced participants, respectively, were included in these subgroups. General findings and caveats noted by the study authors: In the small 56-69-year group, the increase in depth fell short of significance, most likely because of low power. Most participants were white British and females outnumbered males, and the authors suggested that clonal diversity may have been underestimated. Because no samples from the day 14 peak response were available, repertoires could be characterized only after the peak T cell response. Conclusions about previously exposed vaccinees are limited, since just five or six AZD1222 recipients were seropositive for SARS-CoV-2 at baseline. A significant rise in spike-specific TCR breadth and depth was observed after two AZD1222 doses relative to day 0 and relative to MenACWY recipients. Epitopes outside the regions mutated in the B.1.351 and B.1.1.7 variants were reportedly recognized by nearly half of the unique spike-specific TCRs. The whole spike protein was spanned by vaccine-associated CD4 TCRs, and dominant responses were seen in regions 160-218 and 743-854.

The CDR3 regions of human TCRbeta chains were analyzed by immunosequencing. On the authors' methods: TCRs in the repertoires were compared against a reference library of SARS-CoV-2-specific TCRs that had been generated with the MIRA antigen-specificity platform. Breadth was defined as the fraction of unique TCRs that were SARS-CoV-2-associated. Depth was defined as the fraction of total T cells that were SARS-CoV-2-associated. Each spike-specific TCR was assigned to its reactive spike region and to a CD4 or CD8 class using the MIRA data. Log10-transformed breadth and depth values were compared by one-way ANOVA with Sidak's multiple comparisons tests. TCRdb limited this immuneACCESS table to in-frame rearrangements with V and J called. A share of clones is missing; checked studies link under half to unresolved V genes, and the rest is unexplained. V, J and clone size reflect that table, while D and trimming were determined from the DNA. The sample records 90,000 to 140,000 clones, 75% to 90% of which are singletons. The top ten clones comprise more than 40% of the sample.

The sample's time point label, in plain terms: about 28 days (+/-7) after the second vaccine dose. AZD1222 recipients with second doses at about 4 weeks or about 12 weeks were pooled, because spike-specific TCR depth and breadth did not differ between schedules. Vaccinee samples came from UK trials COV001 and COV002, including a single-blind randomized controlled phase 2/3 trial of AZD1222 (ChAdOx1 nCoV-19) in healthy adults. For TCRbeta chain sequencing, PBMC samples from trial participants were taken at day 0 and at day 28 after the second dose. At the junction V is shortened by 1 base and J by 0 bases, with 10 bases in between. The germline V gene (reference sequence) provides CDR1 SGHNT and CDR2 YYREEE. The CDR3 measures 16 amino acids from cysteine to phenylalanine. Only CDR3 DNA is held: 48 bases, read in frame from base 1.

The receptor comes from an adult who received the AZD1222 COVID-19 vaccine. The sample consisted of peripheral blood, taken 28 days after the second AZD1222 dose. The V gene is TRBV5-4 and the J gene is TRBJ2-2; no D gene call is confident. The CDR3 region: CASSLQRGANTGELFF. DNA sequence: TGTGCCAGCAGCTTGCAACGCGGAGCGAACACCGGGGAGCTGTTTTTT.